This TCR beta chain was sequenced in a study of shared clonotypes between healthy human individuals. Concerning this clone: What it recognizes is unknown.

TCRdb keeps only in-frame clones here, not all; method: immunoSEQ multiplex PCR. The table includes some 2 million clones, over 85% detected once. The CDR3 length is 14 residues. The ends were cut back, 4 bases at V and 6 bases at J, with 14 bases in the middle. Per germline, CDR1 SGHRS and CDR2 YFSETQ. General study results and limits: Compared with clonotypes that all four donors shared, non-shared clonotypes had lower generation probabilities. Researchers found naive subsets generally carried larger estimated richness than memory subsets.

Each sample came from a Caucasian adult donor living in Nashville, Tennessee. The origin of this receptor is a man between 18 and 29 years old in good health. The gene calls are TRBV5-1 and TRBJ2-1, with TRBD2 as a possible D gene (5 bases). The material sequenced was naive CD4+ T cells sorted from blood. Subset specified: CD45RA+ positively selected. Here the CDR3 DNA reads TGCGCCAGCAGCCCAATGCTACTAGTCAATGAGCAGTTCTTC. This gives the protein CASSPMLLVNEQFF. The whole variable domain, remainder taken from reference TRBV5-1 and TRBJ2-1, is KAGVTQTPRYLIKTRGQQVTLSCSPISGHRSVSWYQQTPGQGLQFLFEYFSETQRNKGNFPGRFSGRQFSNSRSEMNVSTLELGDSALYLCASSPMLLVNEQFFGPGTRLTVL.